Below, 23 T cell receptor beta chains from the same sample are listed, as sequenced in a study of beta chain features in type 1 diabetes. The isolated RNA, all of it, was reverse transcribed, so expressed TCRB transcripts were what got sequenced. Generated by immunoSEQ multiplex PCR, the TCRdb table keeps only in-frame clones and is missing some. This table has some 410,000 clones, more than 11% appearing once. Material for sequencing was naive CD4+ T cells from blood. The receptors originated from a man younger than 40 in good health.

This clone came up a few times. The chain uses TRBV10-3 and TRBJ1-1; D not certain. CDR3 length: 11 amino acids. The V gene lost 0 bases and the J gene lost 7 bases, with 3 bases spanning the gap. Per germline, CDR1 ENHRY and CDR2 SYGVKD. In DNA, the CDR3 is TGTGCCATCAGTGAGTCAGTTGAAGCTTTCTTT. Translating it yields CAISESVEAFF.

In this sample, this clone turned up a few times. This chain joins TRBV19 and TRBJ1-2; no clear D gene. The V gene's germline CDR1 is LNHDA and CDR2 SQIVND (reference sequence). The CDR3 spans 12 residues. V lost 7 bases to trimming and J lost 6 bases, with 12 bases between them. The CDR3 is CASTDHRNGYTF. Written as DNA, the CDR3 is TGTGCCAGTACTGACCATAGGAATGGCTACACCTTC.

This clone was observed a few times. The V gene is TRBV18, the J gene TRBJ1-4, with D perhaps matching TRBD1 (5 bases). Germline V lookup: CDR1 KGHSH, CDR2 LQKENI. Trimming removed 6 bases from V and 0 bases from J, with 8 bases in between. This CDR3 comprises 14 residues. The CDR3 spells CASSLTATNEKLFF. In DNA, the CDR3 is TGTGCCAGCTCCCTGACAGCAACTAATGAAAAACTGTTTTTT.

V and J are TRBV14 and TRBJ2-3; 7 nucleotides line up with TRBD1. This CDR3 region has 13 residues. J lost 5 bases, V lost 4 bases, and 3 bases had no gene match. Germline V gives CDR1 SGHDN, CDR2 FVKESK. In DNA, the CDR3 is TGTGCCAGCAGCCTGCCAGGGGGAGATACGCAGTATTTT. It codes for CASSLPGGDTQYF.

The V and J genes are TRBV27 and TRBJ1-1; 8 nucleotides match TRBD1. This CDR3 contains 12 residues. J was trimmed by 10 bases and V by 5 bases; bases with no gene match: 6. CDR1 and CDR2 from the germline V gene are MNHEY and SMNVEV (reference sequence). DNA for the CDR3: TGTGCCAGCAGTCCCAGGGGGCGGAGAGCTTTCTTT. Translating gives CASSPRGRRAFF.

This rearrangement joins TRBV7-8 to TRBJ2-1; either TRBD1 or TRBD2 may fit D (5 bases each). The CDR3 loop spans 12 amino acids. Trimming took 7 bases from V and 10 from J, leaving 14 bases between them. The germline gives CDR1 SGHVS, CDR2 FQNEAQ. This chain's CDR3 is CASNRGPGEQFF. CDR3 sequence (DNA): TGTGCCAGCAATCGGGGACCTGGGGAGCAGTTCTTC. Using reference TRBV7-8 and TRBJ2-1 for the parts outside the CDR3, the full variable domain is GAGVSQSPRYKVAKRGQDVALRCDPISGHVSLFWYQQALGQGPEFLTYFQNEAQLDKSGLPSDRFFAERPEGSVSTLKIQRTQQEDSAVYLCASNRGPGEQFFGPGTRLTVL.

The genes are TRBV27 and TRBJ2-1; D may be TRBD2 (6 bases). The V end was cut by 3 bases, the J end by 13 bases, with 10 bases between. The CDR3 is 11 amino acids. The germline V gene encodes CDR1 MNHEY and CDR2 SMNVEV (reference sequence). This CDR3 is CASSLGGPQFF. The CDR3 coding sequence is TGTGCCAGCAGTTTGGGGGGACCCCAGTTCTTC.

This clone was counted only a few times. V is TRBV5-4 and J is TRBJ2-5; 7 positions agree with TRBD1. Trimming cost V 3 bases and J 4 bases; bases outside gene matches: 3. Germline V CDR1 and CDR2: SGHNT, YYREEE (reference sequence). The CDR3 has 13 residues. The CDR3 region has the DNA TGTGCCAGCAGCTCGGGACAGAGAGAGACCCAGTACTTC. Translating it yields CASSSGQRETQYF.

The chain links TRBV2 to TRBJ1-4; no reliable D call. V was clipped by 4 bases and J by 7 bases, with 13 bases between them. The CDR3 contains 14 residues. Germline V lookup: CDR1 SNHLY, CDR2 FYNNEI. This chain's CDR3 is CASSVLQQSEKLFF. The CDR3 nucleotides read TGTGCCAGCAGTGTTCTTCAACAGAGTGAAAAACTGTTTTTT.

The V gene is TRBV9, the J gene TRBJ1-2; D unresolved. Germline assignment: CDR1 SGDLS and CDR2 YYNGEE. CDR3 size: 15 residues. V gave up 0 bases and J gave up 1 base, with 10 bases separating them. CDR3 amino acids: CASSVVSDGNYGYTF. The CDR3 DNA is TGTGCCAGCAGCGTAGTATCGGACGGTAACTATGGCTACACCTTC.

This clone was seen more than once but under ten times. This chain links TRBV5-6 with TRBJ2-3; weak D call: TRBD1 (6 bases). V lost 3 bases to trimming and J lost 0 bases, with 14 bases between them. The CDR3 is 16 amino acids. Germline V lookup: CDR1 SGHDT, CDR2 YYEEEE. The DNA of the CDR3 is TGTGCCAGCAGCTCTGAGACAGGATCTAGCACAGATACGCAGTATTTT. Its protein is CASSSETGSSTDTQYF. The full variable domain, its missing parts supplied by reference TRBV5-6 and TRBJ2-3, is DAGVTQSPTHLIKTRGQQVTLRCSPKSGHDTVSWYQQALGQGPQFIFQYYEEEERQRGNFPDRFSGHQFPNYSSELNVNALLLGDSALYLCASSSETGSSTDTQYFGPGTRLTVL.

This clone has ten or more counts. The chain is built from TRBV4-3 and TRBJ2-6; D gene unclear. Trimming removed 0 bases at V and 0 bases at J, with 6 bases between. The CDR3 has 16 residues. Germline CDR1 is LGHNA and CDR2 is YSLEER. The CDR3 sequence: CASSQDPASGANVLTF. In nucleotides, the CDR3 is TGCGCCAGCAGCCAAGATCCCGCCTCTGGGGCCAACGTCCTGACTTTC.

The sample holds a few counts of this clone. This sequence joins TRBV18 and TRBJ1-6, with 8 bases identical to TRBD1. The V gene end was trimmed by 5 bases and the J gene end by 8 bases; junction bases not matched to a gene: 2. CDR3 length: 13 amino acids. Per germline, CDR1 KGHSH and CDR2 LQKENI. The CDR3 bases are TGTGCCAGCTCAGGACAGGGAGATTCACCCCTCCACTTT. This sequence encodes CASSGQGDSPLHF.

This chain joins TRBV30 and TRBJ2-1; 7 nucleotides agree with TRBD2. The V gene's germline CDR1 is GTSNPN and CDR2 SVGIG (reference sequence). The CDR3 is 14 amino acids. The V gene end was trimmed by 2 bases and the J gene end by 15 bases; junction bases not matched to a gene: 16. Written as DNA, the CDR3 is TGTGCCTGGAGTAGTTTTGGGGGAGGGCTACCCAGGTTCTTC. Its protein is CAWSSFGGGLPRFF.

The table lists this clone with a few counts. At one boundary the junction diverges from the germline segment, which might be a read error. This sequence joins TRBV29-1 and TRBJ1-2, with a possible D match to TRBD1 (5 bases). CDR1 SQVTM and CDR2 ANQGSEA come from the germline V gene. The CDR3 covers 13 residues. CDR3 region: CSVEDRSNYGYTF. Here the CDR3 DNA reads TGCAGCGTAGAAGACAGATCTAACTATGGCTACACCTTC. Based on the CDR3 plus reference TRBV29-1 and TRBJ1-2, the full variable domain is SAVISQKPSRDICQRGTSLTIQCQVDSQVTMMFWYRQQPGQSLTLIATANQGSEATYESGFVIDKFPISRPNLTFSTLTVSNMSPEDSSIYLCSVEDRSNYGYTFGSGTRLTVV.

The CDR3 spells CASNTEAGAGAYNEQFF. The CDR3 DNA is TGTGCCAGCAATACCGAAGCGGGAGCTGGAGCCTACAATGAGCAGTTCTTC. The chain uses TRBV14 and TRBJ2-1, with TRBD2 matching over 8 bases. This CDR3 spans 17 amino acids. Looked up from germline, CDR1 is SGHDN and CDR2 is FVKESK. The trim removed 7 bases at V and 2 bases at J, leaving 13 bases unmatched.

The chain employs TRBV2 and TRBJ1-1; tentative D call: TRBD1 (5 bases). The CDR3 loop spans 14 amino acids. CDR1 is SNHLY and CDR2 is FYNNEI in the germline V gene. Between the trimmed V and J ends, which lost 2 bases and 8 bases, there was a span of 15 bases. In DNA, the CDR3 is TGTGCCAGCAGTGAACTGGGGGTGGTTGGCGAAGCTTTCTTT. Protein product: CASSELGVVGEAFF.

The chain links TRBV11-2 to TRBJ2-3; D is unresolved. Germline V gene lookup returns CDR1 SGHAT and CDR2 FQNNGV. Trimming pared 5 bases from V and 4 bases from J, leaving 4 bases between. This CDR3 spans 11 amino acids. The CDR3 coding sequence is TGTGCCAGCAGCGGGGCAGATACGCAGTATTTT. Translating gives CASSGADTQYF.

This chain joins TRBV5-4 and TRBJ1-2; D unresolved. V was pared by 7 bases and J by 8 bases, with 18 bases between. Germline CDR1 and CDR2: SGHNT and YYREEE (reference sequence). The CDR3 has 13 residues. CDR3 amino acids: CASARTEIFGYTF. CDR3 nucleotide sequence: TGTGCCAGCGCTCGGACCGAGATTTTCGGCTACACCTTC.

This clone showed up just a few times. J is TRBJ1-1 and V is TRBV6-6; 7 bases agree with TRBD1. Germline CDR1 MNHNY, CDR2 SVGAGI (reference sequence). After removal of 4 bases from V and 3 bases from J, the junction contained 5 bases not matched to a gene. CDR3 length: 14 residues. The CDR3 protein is CASSSRGLDTEAFF. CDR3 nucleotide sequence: TGTGCCAGCAGTTCCAGGGGGTTAGACACTGAAGCTTTCTTT.

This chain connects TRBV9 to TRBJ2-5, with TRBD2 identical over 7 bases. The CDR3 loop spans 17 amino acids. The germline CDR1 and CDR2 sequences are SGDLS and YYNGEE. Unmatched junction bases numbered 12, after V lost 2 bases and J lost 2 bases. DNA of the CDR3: TGTGCCAGCAGCGTTCCCTCAGCGGGGAGTAATCAAGAGACCCAGTACTTC. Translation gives CASSVPSAGSNQETQYF.

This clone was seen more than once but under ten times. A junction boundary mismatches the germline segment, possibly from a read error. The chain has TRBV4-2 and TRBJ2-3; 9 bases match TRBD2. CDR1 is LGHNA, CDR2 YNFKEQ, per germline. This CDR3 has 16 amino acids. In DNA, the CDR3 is TGTGCCAGCAGCCAACCGACCGGGACTAGCATAGATACGCAGTATTTT. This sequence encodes CASSQPTGTSIDTQYF.

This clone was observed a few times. DNA of the CDR3: TGTGCCAGCAGCGTAGTCTCCACTCCGGGACTAGCGGGAGATACGCAGTATTTT. Protein sequence: CASSVVSTPGLAGDTQYF. The V gene is TRBV9, the J gene TRBJ2-3, with TRBD2 matching over 12 bases. CDR1 is SGDLS, CDR2 YYNGEE, per germline. CDR3 length: 18 amino acids. The V gene end was trimmed by 0 bases and the J gene end by 5 bases; junction bases not matched to a gene: 10.